This T cell receptor beta chain was found in a study of blood T cell repertoires in COVID-19. Study-wide context: The United States, Italy and Spain provided the acute and convalescent COVID-19 samples. In each case, the material was cDNA or gDNA derived from T cells, B-cell-depleted T cells, or PBMCs.

In the original analysis: Nucleated cell counts were estimated from reference gene primer amplification. The table came from immunoSEQ multiplex PCR; TCRdb's copy has only in-frame clones and leaves some out. Clone size and the V and J calls come from that table; the DNA yielded D and trimming. The sample has about 300,000 clones; 65% to 85% are singletons. The J segment lost 2 bases and the V segment lost 4 bases, leaving 5 bases of the junction unmatched. Germline-derived CDR1 and CDR2 are SGHAT and FQNNGV. This CDR3 comprises 16 residues. The sequenced material came from peripheral blood. This clonotype was sampled from a woman aged 50 to 60 with acute or convalescent COVID-19. This chain links TRBV11-2 with TRBJ2-5, with 12 bases identical to TRBD2. This CDR3 reads CASSSLAGGLQETQYF. CDR3 nucleotide sequence: TGTGCCAGCAGCTCCCTAGCGGGGGGGTTACAAGAGACCCAGTACTTC.